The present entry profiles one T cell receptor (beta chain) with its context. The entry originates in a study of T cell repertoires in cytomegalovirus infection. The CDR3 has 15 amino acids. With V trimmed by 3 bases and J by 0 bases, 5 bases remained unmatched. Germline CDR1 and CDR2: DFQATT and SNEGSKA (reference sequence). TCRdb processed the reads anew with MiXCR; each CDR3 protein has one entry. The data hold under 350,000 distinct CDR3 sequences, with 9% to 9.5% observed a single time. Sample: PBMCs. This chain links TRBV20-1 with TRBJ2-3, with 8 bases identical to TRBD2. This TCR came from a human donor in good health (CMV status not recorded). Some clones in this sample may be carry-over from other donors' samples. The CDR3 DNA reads TGCAGTGCTAGTGAACTAGCGGTTAGCACAGATACGCAGTATTTT. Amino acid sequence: CSASELAVSTDTQYF.